The clone carrying this T cell receptor beta chain has just a few counts. Its antigen is unknown. The data were taken from a study of T-cell memory formation after mild COVID-19. The CDR3 consists of 14 residues. Trimming shortened V by 6 bases and J by 2 bases, and 8 bases separated the two germline ends. Germline CDR1 reads SNHLY; CDR2 reads FYNNEI. Study-level results: CD4+ bias marked clones expanding day 15 to 37, unlike balanced contracting clones. CD4+ contracting clones lay mainly in CM and EM, CD8+ ones in EMRA.

TCRdb independently ran MiXCR on the 5' RACE reads; one entry per CDR3 protein. The sample holds about 430,000 distinct CDR3 sequences, more than 20% seen once. This sequence originates from an adult woman who had mild COVID-19 (a few samples of this study predate the infection). Cell type and time point are not known. Sequencing was done on a sample of PBMCs or a T cell subset sorted from them (not recorded which). The chain recombines TRBV2 with TRBJ2-6; D gene unclear. DNA of the CDR3: TGTGCCAGCAGGATGCTAGCTGGGGCCAACGTCCTGACTTTC. This translates into CASRMLAGANVLTF.